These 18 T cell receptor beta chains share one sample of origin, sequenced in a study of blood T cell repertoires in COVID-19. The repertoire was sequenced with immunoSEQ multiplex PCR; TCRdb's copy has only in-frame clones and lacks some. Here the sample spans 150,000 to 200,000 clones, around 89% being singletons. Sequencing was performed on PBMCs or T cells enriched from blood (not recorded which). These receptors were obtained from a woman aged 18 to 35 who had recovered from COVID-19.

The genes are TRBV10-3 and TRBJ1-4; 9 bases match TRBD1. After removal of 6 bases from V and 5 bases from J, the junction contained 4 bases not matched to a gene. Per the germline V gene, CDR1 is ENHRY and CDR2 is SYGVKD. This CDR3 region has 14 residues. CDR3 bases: TGTGCCATCAGCCGCGGACAGGGGAATGAAAAACTGTTTTTT. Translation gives CAISRGQGNEKLFF.

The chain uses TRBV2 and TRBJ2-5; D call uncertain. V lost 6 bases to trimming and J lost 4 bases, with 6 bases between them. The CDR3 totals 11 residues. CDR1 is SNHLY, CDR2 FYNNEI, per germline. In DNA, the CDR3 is TGTGCCAGCAGAGGAGTAGAGACCCAGTACTTC. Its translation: CASRGVETQYF.

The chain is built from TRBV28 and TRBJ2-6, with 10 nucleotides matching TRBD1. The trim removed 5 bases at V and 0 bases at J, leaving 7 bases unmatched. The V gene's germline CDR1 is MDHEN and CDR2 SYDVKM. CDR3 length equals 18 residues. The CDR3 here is CASSARQGASSGANVLTF. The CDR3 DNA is TGTGCCAGCAGTGCCCGACAGGGGGCCAGCTCTGGGGCCAACGTCCTGACTTTC.

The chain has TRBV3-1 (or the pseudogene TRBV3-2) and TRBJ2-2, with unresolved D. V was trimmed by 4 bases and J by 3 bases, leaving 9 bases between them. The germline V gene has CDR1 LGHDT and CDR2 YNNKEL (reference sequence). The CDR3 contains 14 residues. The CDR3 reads CASSLRWDTGELFF. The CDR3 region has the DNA TGTGCCAGCAGCCTCAGGTGGGACACCGGGGAGCTGTTTTTT.

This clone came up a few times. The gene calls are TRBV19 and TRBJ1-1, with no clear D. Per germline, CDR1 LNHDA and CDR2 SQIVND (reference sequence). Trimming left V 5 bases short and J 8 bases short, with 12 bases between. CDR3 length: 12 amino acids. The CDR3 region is CASSPGLSEAFF. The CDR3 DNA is TGTGCCAGTAGTCCTGGGCTGTCCGAAGCTTTCTTT.

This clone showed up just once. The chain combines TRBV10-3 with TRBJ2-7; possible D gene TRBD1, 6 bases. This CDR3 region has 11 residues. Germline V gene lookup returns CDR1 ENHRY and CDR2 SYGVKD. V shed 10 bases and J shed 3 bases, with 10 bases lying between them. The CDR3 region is CASSTGYEQYF. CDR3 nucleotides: TGTGCCAGCTCGACAGGCTACGAGCAGTACTTC.

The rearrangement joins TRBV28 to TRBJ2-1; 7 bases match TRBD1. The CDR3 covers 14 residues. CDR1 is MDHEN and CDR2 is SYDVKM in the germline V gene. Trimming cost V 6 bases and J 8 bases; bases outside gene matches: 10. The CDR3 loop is CASSRAGGYDEQFF. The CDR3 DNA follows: TGTGCCAGCAGCCGCGCAGGGGGTTATGATGAGCAGTTCTTC.

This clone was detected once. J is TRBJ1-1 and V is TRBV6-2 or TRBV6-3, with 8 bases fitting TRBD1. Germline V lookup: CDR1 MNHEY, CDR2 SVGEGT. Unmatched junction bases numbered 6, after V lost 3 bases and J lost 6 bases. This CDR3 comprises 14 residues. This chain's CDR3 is CASSYSGTGPEAFF. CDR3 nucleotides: TGTGCCAGCAGTTATTCCGGGACAGGCCCTGAAGCTTTCTTT.

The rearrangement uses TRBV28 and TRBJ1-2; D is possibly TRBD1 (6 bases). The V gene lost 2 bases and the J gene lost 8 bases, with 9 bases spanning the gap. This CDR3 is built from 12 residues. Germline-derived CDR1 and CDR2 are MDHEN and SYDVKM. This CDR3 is CASSLPGDGYTF. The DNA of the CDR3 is TGTGCCAGCAGTTTACCAGGGGACGGCTACACCTTC.

The CDR3 sequence is CASSKVETSGSRLTATQYF. DNA for the CDR3: TGTGCCAGCAGCAAAGTGGAGACTAGCGGGAGCCGTCTGACCGCAACCCAGTACTTC. This chain uses TRBV21-1 with TRBJ2-5; the table's D call TRBD2 went unverified against the DNA. TRBV21-1 is labeled a pseudogene. The CDR3 spans 19 residues.

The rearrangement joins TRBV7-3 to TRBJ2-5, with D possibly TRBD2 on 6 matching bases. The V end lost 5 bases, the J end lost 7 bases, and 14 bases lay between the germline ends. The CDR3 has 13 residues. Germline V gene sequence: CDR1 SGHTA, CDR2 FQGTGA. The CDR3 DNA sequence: TGTGCCAGCAGCCCCGGGGGTTTTCGGACCCAGTACTTC. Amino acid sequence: CASSPGGFRTQYF.

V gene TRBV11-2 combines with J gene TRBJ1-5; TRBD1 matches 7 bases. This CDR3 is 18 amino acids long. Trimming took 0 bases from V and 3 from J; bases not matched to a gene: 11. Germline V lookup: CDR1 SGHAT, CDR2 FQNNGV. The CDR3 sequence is CASSLDPASGGSNQPQHF. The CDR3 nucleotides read TGTGCCAGCAGCTTAGATCCCGCGTCAGGGGGATCCAATCAGCCCCAGCATTTT.

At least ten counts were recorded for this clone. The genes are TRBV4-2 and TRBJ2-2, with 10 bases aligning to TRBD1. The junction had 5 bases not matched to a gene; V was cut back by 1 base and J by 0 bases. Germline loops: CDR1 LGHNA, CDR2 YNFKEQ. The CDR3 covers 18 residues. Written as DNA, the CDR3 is TGTGCCAGCAGCCAAGTAGGACAGGGGGTGGCGAACACCGGGGAGCTGTTTTTT. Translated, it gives CASSQVGQGVANTGELFF.

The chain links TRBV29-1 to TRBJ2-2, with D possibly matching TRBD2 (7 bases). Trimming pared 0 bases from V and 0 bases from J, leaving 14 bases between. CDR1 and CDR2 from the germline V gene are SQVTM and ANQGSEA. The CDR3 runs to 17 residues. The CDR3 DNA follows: TGCAGCGTTGAAGATCGGGGGGACAAACCGAACACCGGGGAGCTGTTTTTT. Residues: CSVEDRGDKPNTGELFF.

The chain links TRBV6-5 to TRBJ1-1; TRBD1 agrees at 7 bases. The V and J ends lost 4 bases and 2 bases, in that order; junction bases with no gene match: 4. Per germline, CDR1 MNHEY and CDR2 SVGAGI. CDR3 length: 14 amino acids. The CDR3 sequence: CASSSNRGNTEAFF. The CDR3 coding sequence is TGTGCCAGCAGTTCCAACAGGGGAAACACTGAAGCTTTCTTT.

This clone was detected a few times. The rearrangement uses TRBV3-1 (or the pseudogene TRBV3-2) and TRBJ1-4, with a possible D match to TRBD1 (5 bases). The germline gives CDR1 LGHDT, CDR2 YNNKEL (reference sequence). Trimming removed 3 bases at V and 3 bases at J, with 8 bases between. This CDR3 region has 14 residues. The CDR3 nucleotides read TGTGCCAGCAGCCACAAGGGGCCTAATGAAAAACTGTTTTTT. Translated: CASSHKGPNEKLFF.

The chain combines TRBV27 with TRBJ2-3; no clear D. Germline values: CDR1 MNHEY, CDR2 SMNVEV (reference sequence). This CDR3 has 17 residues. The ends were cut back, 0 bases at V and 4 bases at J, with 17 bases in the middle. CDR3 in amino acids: CASSLSSGSIDADTQYF. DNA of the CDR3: TGTGCCAGCAGTTTATCCTCCGGGTCCATAGACGCAGATACGCAGTATTTT.

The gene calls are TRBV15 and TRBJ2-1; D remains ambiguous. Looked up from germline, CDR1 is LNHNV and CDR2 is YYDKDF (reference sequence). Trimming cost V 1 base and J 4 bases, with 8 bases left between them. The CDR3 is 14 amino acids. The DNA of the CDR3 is TGTGCCACCAGCAGAGGAGAGTTGTACAATGAGCAGTTCTTC. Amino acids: CATSRGELYNEQFF. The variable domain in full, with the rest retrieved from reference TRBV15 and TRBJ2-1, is DAMVIQNPRYQVTQFGKPVTLSCSQTLNHNVMYWYQQKSSQAPKLLFHYYDKDFNNEADTPDNFQSRRPNTSFCFLDIRSPGLGDTAMYLCATSRGELYNEQFFGPGTRLTVL.